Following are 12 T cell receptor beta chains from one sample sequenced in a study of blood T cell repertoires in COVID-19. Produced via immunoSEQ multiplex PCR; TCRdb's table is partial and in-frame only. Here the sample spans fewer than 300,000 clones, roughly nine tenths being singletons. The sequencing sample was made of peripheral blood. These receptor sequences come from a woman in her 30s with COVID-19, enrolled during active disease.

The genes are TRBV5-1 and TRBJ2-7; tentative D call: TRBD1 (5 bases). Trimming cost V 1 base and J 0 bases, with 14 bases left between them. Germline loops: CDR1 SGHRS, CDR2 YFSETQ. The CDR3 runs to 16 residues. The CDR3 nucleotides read TGCGCCAGCAGCTTGAAGGCGAACAGGAGCTCCTACGAGCAGTACTTC. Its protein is CASSLKANRSSYEQYF.

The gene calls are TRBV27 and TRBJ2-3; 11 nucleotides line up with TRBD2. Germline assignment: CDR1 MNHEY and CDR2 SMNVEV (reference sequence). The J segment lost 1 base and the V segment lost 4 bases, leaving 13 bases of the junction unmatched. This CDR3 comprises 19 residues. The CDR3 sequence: CASSSITSGGLEGTDTQYF. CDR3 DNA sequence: TGTGCCAGCAGTTCAATAACTAGCGGGGGCCTGGAAGGCACAGATACGCAGTATTTT.

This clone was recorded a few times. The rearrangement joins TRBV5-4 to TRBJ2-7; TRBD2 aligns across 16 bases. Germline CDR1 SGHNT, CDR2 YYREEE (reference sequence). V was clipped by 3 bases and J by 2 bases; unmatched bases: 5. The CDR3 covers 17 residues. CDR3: CASSSAGLAGGPYEQYF. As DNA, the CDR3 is TGTGCCAGCAGCTCGGCGGGACTAGCGGGGGGGCCCTACGAGCAGTACTTC.

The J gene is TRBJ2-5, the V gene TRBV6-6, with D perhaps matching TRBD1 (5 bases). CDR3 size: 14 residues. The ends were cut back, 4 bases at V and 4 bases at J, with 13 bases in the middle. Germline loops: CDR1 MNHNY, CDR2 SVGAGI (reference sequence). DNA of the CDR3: TGTGCCAGCAGTTCCCAGGGCTTTCCAGAGACCCAGTACTTC. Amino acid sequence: CASSSQGFPETQYF.

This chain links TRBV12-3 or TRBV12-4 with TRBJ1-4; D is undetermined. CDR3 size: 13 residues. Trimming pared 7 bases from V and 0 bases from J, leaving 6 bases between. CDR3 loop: CASTGATNEKLFF. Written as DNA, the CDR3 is TGTGCCAGCACGGGTGCAACTAATGAAAAACTGTTTTTT.

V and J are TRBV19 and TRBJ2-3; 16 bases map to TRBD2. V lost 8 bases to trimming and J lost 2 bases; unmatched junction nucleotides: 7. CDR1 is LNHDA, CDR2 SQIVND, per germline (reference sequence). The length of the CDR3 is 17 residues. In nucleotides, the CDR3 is TGTGCCAGTTCGGGGACTAGCGGGGGGGCACTCACAGATACGCAGTATTTT. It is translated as CASSGTSGGALTDTQYF.

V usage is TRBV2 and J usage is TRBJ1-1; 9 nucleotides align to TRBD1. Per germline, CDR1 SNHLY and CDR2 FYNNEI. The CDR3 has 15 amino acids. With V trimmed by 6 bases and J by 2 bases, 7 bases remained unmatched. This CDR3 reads CASSGTGTHNTEAFF. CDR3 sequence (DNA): TGTGCCAGCAGCGGGACAGGGACACACAACACTGAAGCTTTCTTT.

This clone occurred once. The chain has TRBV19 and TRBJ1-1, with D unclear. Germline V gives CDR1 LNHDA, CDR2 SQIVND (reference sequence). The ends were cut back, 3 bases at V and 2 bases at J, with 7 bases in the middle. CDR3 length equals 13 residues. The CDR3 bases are TGTGCCAGTAGTATTACAGCCAACACTGAAGCTTTCTTT. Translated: CASSITANTEAFF. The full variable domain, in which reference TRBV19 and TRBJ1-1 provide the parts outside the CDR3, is DGGITQSPKYLFRKEGQNVTLSCEQNLNHDAMYWYRQDPGQGLRLIYYSQIVNDFQKGDIAEGYSVSREKKESFPLTVTSAQKNPTAFYLCASSITANTEAFFGQGTRLTVV.

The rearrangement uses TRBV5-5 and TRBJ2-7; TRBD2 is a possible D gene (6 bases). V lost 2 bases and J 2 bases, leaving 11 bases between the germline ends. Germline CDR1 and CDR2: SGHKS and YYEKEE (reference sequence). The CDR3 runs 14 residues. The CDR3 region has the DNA TGTGCCAGCAGCTTTGGAGGGGACCCCTACGAGCAGTACTTC. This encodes CASSFGGDPYEQYF.

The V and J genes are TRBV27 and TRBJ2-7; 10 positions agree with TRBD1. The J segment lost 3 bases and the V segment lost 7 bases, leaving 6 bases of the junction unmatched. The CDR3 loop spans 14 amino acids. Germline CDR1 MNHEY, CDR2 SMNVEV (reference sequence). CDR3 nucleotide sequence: TGTGCCAGCAATCCGACAGGGGGCGTCTACGAGCAGTACTTC. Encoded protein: CASNPTGGVYEQYF.

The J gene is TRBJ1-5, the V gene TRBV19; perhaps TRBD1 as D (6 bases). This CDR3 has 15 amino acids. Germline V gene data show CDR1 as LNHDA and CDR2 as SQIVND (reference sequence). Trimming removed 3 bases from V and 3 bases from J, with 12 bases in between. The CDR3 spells CASSIRGAFNQPQHF. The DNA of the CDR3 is TGTGCCAGTAGTATCCGGGGGGCCTTCAATCAGCCCCAGCATTTT. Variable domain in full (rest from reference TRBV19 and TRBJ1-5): DGGITQSPKYLFRKEGQNVTLSCEQNLNHDAMYWYRQDPGQGLRLIYYSQIVNDFQKGDIAEGYSVSREKKESFPLTVTSAQKNPTAFYLCASSIRGAFNQPQHFGDGTRLSIL.

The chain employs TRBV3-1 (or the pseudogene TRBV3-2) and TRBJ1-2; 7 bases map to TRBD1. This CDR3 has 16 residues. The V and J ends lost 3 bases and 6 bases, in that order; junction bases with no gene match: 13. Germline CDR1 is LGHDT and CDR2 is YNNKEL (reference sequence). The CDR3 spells CASSHLRRGGSDGYTF. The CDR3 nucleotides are TGTGCCAGCAGCCACCTAAGGAGAGGGGGCTCAGATGGCTACACCTTC.